This T cell receptor beta chain was recorded in a study of cytomegalovirus exposure and HLA in healthy donors. Study outcomes and limitations: An analysis done earlier found most TCR beta V segments productive about 87% or about 30% of the time. Based on reports, TCR beta sequences accurately predicted HLA-A and HLA-B alleles for most subjects.

PCR involved 60 Vbeta and 13 Jbeta primers. Measured with immunoSEQ multiplex PCR; TCRdb has only the in-frame clones, and not every one. The sample gives about 72,000 clones, about four fifths of which show up once; around 3.6% is in the top ten. Germline V gene sequence: CDR1 SEHNR, CDR2 FQNEAQ (reference sequence). The V end was cut by 4 bases, the J end by 7 bases, with 2 bases between. The CDR3 is made up of 11 amino acids. Points on this clone: As yet, its antigen is unknown.

The clonotype originates from a man aged 35-49 years in good health and CMV-seronegative. The sequencing sample was made of PBMCs. The rearrangement uses TRBV7-9 and TRBJ1-6; no clear D. The CDR3 sequence is CASSSNSPLHF. CDR3 nucleotide sequence: TGTGCCAGCAGCTCGAATTCACCCCTCCACTTT.